These T cell receptor beta chains were read from a single sample in a study of blood T cell repertoires in COVID-19. Sequenced by immunoSEQ multiplex PCR; TCRdb stores in-frame clones only, minus some. The data contain approximately 120,000 clones, approximately 74% of them singletons. Sequencing input: peripheral blood. The receptors shown here come from a man between 60 and 70 years old with acute or convalescent COVID-19. CDR3s include the opening cysteine and the closing phenylalanine or tryptophan. D genes are given only for firm matches. Clone size is stated in some rows and not others, as once, few, many or a class when expanded.

clone size: -; D gene: TRBD1; J gene: TRBJ2-6; V gene: TRBV11-2; CDR3 DNA: TGTGCCAGCAGGCACAGGGGTCTTTGGGCTGACGGGGCCAACGTCCTGACTTTC; CDR3 protein: CASRHRGLWADGANVLTF
clone size: -; D gene: -; J gene: TRBJ1-2; V gene: TRBV28; CDR3 DNA: TGTGCCAGCAGCTTGGCCCCCTATGGCTACACCTTC; CDR3 protein: CASSLAPYGYTF
clone size: few; D gene: TRBD2; J gene: TRBJ2-1; V gene: TRBV9; CDR3 DNA: TGTGCCAGCAGCCCCCTCGAGCGGGGGGTGCTTAAGCAGTTCTTC; CDR3 protein: CASSPLERGVLKQFF
clone size: many; D gene: TRBD2; J gene: TRBJ2-3; V gene: TRBV19; CDR3 DNA: TGTGCCAGTAGTTTAGTGTCTAGCGGTCCCTTCGGGCAGTATTTT; CDR3 protein: CASSLVSSGPFGQYF
clone size: -; D gene: -; J gene: TRBJ2-1; V gene: TRBV7-8; CDR3 DNA: TGTGCCAGCAGCCCACAGGGTGGGGGATACAATGAGCAGTTCTTC; CDR3 protein: CASSPQGGGYNEQFF
clone size: few; D gene: -; J gene: TRBJ1-1; V gene: TRBV27; CDR3 DNA: TGTGCCAGCAGTGACCCAGGTAAAGGTCTTGACGCTTTCTTT; CDR3 protein: CASSDPGKGLDAFF
clone size: -; D gene: TRBD2; J gene: TRBJ2-5; V gene: TRBV30; CDR3 DNA: TGTGCCTGGAGTGACCAGGGAAGTTGGCTAGCGGGGAGCGGGGGAGAGACCCAGTACTTC; CDR3 protein: CAWSDQGSWLAGSGGETQYF
clone size: -; D gene: -; J gene: TRBJ2-1; V gene: TRBV21-1; CDR3 DNA: TGTGCCAGCAGCAAAGGTTCCGATCCACTCAATGAGCAGTTCTTC; CDR3 protein: CASSKGSDPLNEQFF
clone size: -; D gene: -; J gene: TRBJ2-1; V gene: TRBV6-5; CDR3 DNA: TGTGCCAGCAGTCCTATGGCCCGGGGAAGCAATGAGCAGTTCTTC; CDR3 protein: CASSPMARGSNEQFF
clone size: once; D gene: -; J gene: TRBJ2-1; V gene: TRBV27; CDR3 DNA: TGTGCCAGCAGTCCTAAGGGGGGGCGGGGTGAGCAGTTCTTC; CDR3 protein: CASSPKGGRGEQFF
clone size: -; D gene: TRBD1; J gene: TRBJ2-6; V gene: TRBV7-8; CDR3 DNA: TGTGCCAGCAGCTTAGGAAGACAGGGCGGGCGCGAGGCCAACGTCCTGACTTTC; CDR3 protein: CASSLGRQGGREANVLTF
clone size: once; D gene: TRBD2; J gene: TRBJ2-1; V gene: TRBV4-1; CDR3 DNA: TGCGCCAGCAGCCTTCGAGGCCTCCAGCGGGAGGCCCAAAATGAGCAGTTCTTC; CDR3 protein: CASSLRGLQREAQNEQFF
clone size: -; D gene: TRBD1; J gene: TRBJ2-5; V gene: TRBV27; CDR3 DNA: TGTGCCAGCAGTTTAAAGGGGGCTGGAGAGACCCAGTACTTC; CDR3 protein: CASSLKGAGETQYF
clone size: few; D gene: -; J gene: TRBJ1-5; V gene: TRBV5-1; CDR3 DNA: TGCGCCAGCAGCTTGGAAGGGGGCAATCAGCCCCAGCATTTT; CDR3 protein: CASSLEGGNQPQHF
clone size: many; D gene: TRBD1; J gene: TRBJ1-1; V gene: TRBV3-1/TRBV3-2; CDR3 DNA: TGTGCCAGCAGCCAGGAACAGGGGCTCCAGGAAGCTTTCTTT; CDR3 protein: CASSQEQGLQEAFF
clone size: -; D gene: -; J gene: TRBJ1-1; V gene: TRBV5-5; CDR3 DNA: TGTGCCAGCAGCTTGGGACCGGGAAACACTGAAGCTTTCTTT; CDR3 protein: CASSLGPGNTEAFF
clone size: many; D gene: TRBD1; J gene: TRBJ2-2; V gene: TRBV4-2; CDR3 DNA: TGTGCCAGCAGCCAAGTTGGGTGGGGGACAGATAACACCGGGGAGCTGTTTTTT; CDR3 protein: CASSQVGWGTDNTGELFF
clone size: -; D gene: TRBD1; J gene: TRBJ1-1; V gene: TRBV11-3; CDR3 DNA: TGTGCCAGCAGCCCAAGGACAGGAGGGAGCACTGAAGCTTTCTTT; CDR3 protein: CASSPRTGGSTEAFF
clone size: -; D gene: -; J gene: TRBJ1-3; V gene: TRBV28; CDR3 DNA: TGTGCCAGCAGTTTATCCCGCCCGGGAGGGGGAAACACCATATATTTT; CDR3 protein: CASSLSRPGGGNTIYF
clone size: few; D gene: -; J gene: TRBJ1-1; V gene: TRBV7-8; CDR3 DNA: TGTGCCAGCACCCTTGGGGCTGCGGCGGGAAGGGCAGAAGCTTTCTTT; CDR3 protein: CASTLGAAAGRAEAFF
clone size: -; D gene: -; J gene: TRBJ2-2; V gene: TRBV5-1; CDR3 DNA: TGCGCCAGCGGGCGGGTAGACACCGGGGAGCTGTTTTTT; CDR3 protein: CASGRVDTGELFF
clone size: few; D gene: -; J gene: TRBJ2-2; V gene: TRBV9; CDR3 DNA: TGTGCCAGCTCCGTGGGCATACTGCGGGAGCTGTTTTTT; CDR3 protein: CASSVGILRELFF
clone size: few; D gene: -; J gene: TRBJ2-7; V gene: TRBV24-1; CDR3 DNA: TGTGCCACCAGTGATTCTGGCCGGAGCTCCTACGAGCAGTACTTC; CDR3 protein: CATSDSGRSSYEQYF
clone size: -; D gene: TRBD1; J gene: TRBJ1-6; V gene: TRBV6-5; CDR3 DNA: TGTGCCAGCCGAGCAGAGGGGGCGAATTCACCCCTCCACTTT; CDR3 protein: CASRAEGANSPLHF
clone size: once; D gene: TRBD2; J gene: TRBJ2-3; V gene: TRBV7-9; CDR3 DNA: TGTGCCAGCAGCTTAGTGGCGGGAGGCACAGATACGCAGTATTTT; CDR3 protein: CASSLVAGGTDTQYF
clone size: -; D gene: TRBD1; J gene: TRBJ1-1; V gene: TRBV18; CDR3 DNA: TGTGCCAGCTCAGAACCCGCGACAGGGACGGGAACTGAAGCTTTCTTT; CDR3 protein: CASSEPATGTGTEAFF
clone size: few; D gene: -; J gene: TRBJ1-1; V gene: TRBV3-1/TRBV3-2; CDR3 DNA: TGTGCCAGCAGCCTTCGACAGACGAACACTGAAGCTTTCTTT; CDR3 protein: CASSLRQTNTEAFF
clone size: -; D gene: -; J gene: TRBJ1-6; V gene: TRBV6-1; CDR3 DNA: TGTGCCAGCAGTGAAGCCGACTTTCGGTCACCCCTCCACTTT; CDR3 protein: CASSEADFRSPLHF
clone size: -; D gene: -; J gene: TRBJ1-5; V gene: TRBV24-1; CDR3 DNA: TGTGCCACCAGTGCCAGGGGCTGGCAGCCCCAGCATTTT; CDR3 protein: CATSARGWQPQHF
clone size: -; D gene: -; J gene: TRBJ1-1; V gene: TRBV29-1; CDR3 DNA: TGCAGCGCCGCTGGAGGGATAGACACTGAAGCTTTCTTT; CDR3 protein: CSAAGGIDTEAFF
clone size: -; D gene: -; J gene: TRBJ1-6; V gene: TRBV4-1; CDR3 DNA: TGCGCCAGCAGCCAAGAGAGTGGTTCACCCCTCCACTTT; CDR3 protein: CASSQESGSPLHF
clone size: once; D gene: -; J gene: TRBJ1-1; V gene: TRBV28; CDR3 DNA: TGTGCCAGCAGAAACGGTCCCCAGGGTTCTGAAGCTTTCTTT; CDR3 protein: CASRNGPQGSEAFF
clone size: -; D gene: -; J gene: TRBJ2-1; V gene: TRBV6-5; CDR3 DNA: TGTGCCAGCAGCTCATTGAGGGAGCAGTTCTTC; CDR3 protein: CASSSLREQFF
clone size: -; D gene: -; J gene: TRBJ1-2; V gene: TRBV3-1/TRBV3-2; CDR3 DNA: TGTGCCAGCAGCCAAGAAATGGTGGGTAACTATGCCTACACCTTC; CDR3 protein: CASSQEMVGNYAYTF
clone size: -; D gene: -; J gene: TRBJ2-7; V gene: TRBV9; CDR3 DNA: TGTGCCAGCAGCCCTCACCAGGTCCTCTACGAGCAGTACTTC; CDR3 protein: CASSPHQVLYEQYF
clone size: many; D gene: TRBD2; J gene: TRBJ2-7; V gene: TRBV27; CDR3 DNA: TGTGCCAGCAGACGGGGGGAATCCTACGAGCAGTACTTC; CDR3 protein: CASRRGESYEQYF
clone size: -; D gene: TRBD1; J gene: TRBJ2-3; V gene: TRBV24-1; CDR3 DNA: TGTGCCACCAGTGACCCCGGGACAGGGAGCACAGATACGCAGTATTTT; CDR3 protein: CATSDPGTGSTDTQYF
clone size: -; D gene: TRBD1; J gene: TRBJ1-5; V gene: TRBV27; CDR3 DNA: TGTGCCAGCAGTAAACAGGGGGCAAATCAGCCCCAGCATTTT; CDR3 protein: CASSKQGANQPQHF
clone size: -; D gene: -; J gene: TRBJ2-1; V gene: TRBV27; CDR3 DNA: TGTGCCAGCATCTCGGGCGGGTATAATGAGCAGTTCTTC; CDR3 protein: CASISGGYNEQFF
clone size: -; D gene: -; J gene: TRBJ1-2; V gene: TRBV5-6; CDR3 DNA: TGTGCCAGCAGCCTCCTGGCGGGCCCCAAATTAAGGGGCTACACCTTC; CDR3 protein: CASSLLAGPKLRGYTF
clone size: -; D gene: TRBD1; J gene: TRBJ1-1; V gene: TRBV6-1; CDR3 DNA: TGTGCCAGCAGTGAGGGTAACAGGGGGAACACTGAAGCTTTCTTT; CDR3 protein: CASSEGNRGNTEAFF
clone size: -; D gene: TRBD1; J gene: TRBJ2-5; V gene: TRBV5-1; CDR3 DNA: TGCGCCAGCAGCCCCAGGGACAGGGCGCGGGAGACCCAGTACTTC; CDR3 protein: CASSPRDRARETQYF